This T cell receptor beta chain was profiled in a study of identical twins. Healthy Caucasian individuals made up all the donors. Template switching (which added a universal primer site) was used, and cDNA carried unique molecular identifiers. TCRdb independently ran MiXCR on the 5' RACE reads; one entry per CDR3 protein. The data hold about 340,000 distinct CDR3 sequences, with 9% to 10% observed a single time. Sequenced: naive T cells sorted from blood. The sequence was collected from a woman between 50 and 59 years old in good health.

The CDR3 reads CASSRVGQDTDTQYF. Written as DNA, the CDR3 is TGCGCCAGCAGTCGTGTAGGACAGGACACAGATACGCAGTATTTT. The chain recombines TRBV5-1 with TRBJ2-3; 7 bases are a match to TRBD1. CDR3 length: 15 residues. The V segment lost 5 bases and the J segment 2 bases; nucleotides outside the gene matches: 8. Germline CDR1 SGHRS, CDR2 YFSETQ.